Here is one TCR beta chain with its context. Antigen: not known. The CDR3 has 13 residues. V was shortened by 1 base and J by 3 bases, with 7 bases between the two germline ends. Germline-derived CDR1 and CDR2 are SGHVS and FNYEAQ. The record originates from a study of shared clonotypes between healthy human individuals. General study findings and limits: The study sampled only blood, and tissue repertoires likely differ.

Using immunoSEQ multiplex PCR, the repertoire was profiled, and TCRdb retains in-frame clones only, with some absent. The top ten hold around 0.13% of the sample, which has 2 million to 2.5 million clones, approximately 95% seen once. This sequence was found in a young man in good health. The sequenced sample was naive CD4+ T cells sorted from blood. Subset meaning: CD45RA+ positively selected. This sequence joins TRBV7-6 and TRBJ2-7; TRBD1 might be the D (6 bases). This chain's CDR3 is CASSLDRVYEQYF. CDR3 nucleotide sequence: TGTGCCAGCAGCTTAGACAGGGTCTACGAGCAGTACTTC.